The 23 T cell receptor beta chains in this list originate from one sample, sequenced in a study of metastatic and nonmetastatic thyroid tumors. No patient had received any treatment before thyroid surgery. TCRdb reassembled clones from the PCR reads with MiXCR. The table shows about 92,000 clones, with about 15% occurring only once. Sample: blood. The source of these receptors is a female donor with papillary thyroid cancer or a benign thyroid nodule (not recorded which). Some clones in this sample may be carry-over from other donors' samples.

This clone was detected ten times or more. The gene calls are TRBV3-1 and TRBJ2-5; D unclear. The CDR3 has 14 amino acids. The V end was cut by 1 base, the J end by 2 bases, with 8 bases between. Germline V lookup: CDR1 LGHDT, CDR2 YNNKEL (reference sequence). The CDR3 region has the DNA TGTGCCAGCAGCCAAGGGCCTCTACAAGAGACCCAGTACTTC. Translation: CASSQGPLQETQYF.

This clone was counted at least ten times. Other DNA sequences in the sample encode the same CDR3. This rearrangement joins TRBV28 to TRBJ2-2; D gene unclear. Germline V gene data show CDR1 as MDHEN and CDR2 as SYDVKM. The CDR3 sequence is 15 residues long. V was clipped by 7 bases and J by 1 base, with 13 bases between them. The CDR3 DNA sequence: TGTGCCAGCACCCGGGCCACGATGAACACCGGGGAGCTGTTTTTT. It specifies CASTRATMNTGELFF.

This clone was observed at least ten times. This chain links TRBV7-2 with TRBJ1-5; D not resolved. V dropped 1 base and J dropped 4 bases, with 11 bases sitting between them. CDR3 length: 15 residues. Germline V lookup: CDR1 SGHTA, CDR2 FQGNSA. CDR3 nucleotide sequence: TGTGCCAGCAGCTTAGTAGCCGGGATAAATCAGCCCCAGCATTTT. This codes for CASSLVAGINQPQHF.

A note on this clone: This may arise from a read error, as a much more abundant clone is one base away. This rearrangement joins TRBV9 to TRBJ1-4; D is possibly TRBD1 (6 bases). The length of the CDR3 is 15 residues. Trimming took 3 bases from V and 5 from J, leaving 14 bases between them. CDR1 and CDR2 from the germline V gene are SGDLS and YYNGEE. CDR3 sequence reads: CASSAEWGANEKLFF. In DNA form, the CDR3 reads TGTGCCAGCAGCGCCGAATGGGGGGCCAATGAAAAACTGTTTTTT.

This clone was seen ten or more times. The chain combines TRBV11-2 with TRBJ2-5; 8 bases are a match to TRBD2. The CDR3 loop spans 18 amino acids. From germline, CDR1 is SGHAT and CDR2 FQNNGV. Unmatched junction bases numbered 24, after V lost 5 bases and J lost 10 bases. The CDR3 reads CASSPRPGGSSGAGYQYF. The CDR3 bases are TGTGCCAGCAGCCCGAGACCGGGGGGTAGTAGCGGGGCGGGATACCAGTACTTC.

This clone occurred a few times. V gene TRBV28 combines with J gene TRBJ1-5; D unclear. Germline V gives CDR1 MDHEN, CDR2 SYDVKM. Trimming shortened V by 3 bases and J by 9 bases, and 9 bases separated the two germline ends. This CDR3 is 12 amino acids long. The CDR3 nucleotides are TGTGCCAGCAGTTTTAAAGTAAGGCCCCAGCATTTT. It codes for CASSFKVRPQHF.

This clone was recorded many times. The chain joins TRBV11-2 to TRBJ2-3, with TRBD2 matching over 9 bases. Germline V CDR1 and CDR2: SGHAT, FQNNGV. The length of the CDR3 is 16 residues. V was clipped by 2 bases and J by 4 bases; unmatched bases: 7. The CDR3 DNA sequence: TGTGCCAGCAGCTTAATTGGGCGGGGGGGCCCAGATACGCAGTATTTT. Encoded protein: CASSLIGRGGPDTQYF.

This clone was recorded many times. This sequence joins TRBV7-9 and TRBJ2-2; D is ambiguous. The CDR3 extends over 12 amino acids. Trimming pared 1 base from V and 5 bases from J, leaving 2 bases between. Germline CDR1 SEHNR, CDR2 FQNEAQ (reference sequence). CDR3 region: CASSLDTGELFF. DNA for the CDR3: TGTGCCAGCAGCTTAGATACCGGGGAGCTGTTTTTT.

The sample holds many counts of this clone. This chain uses TRBV2 with TRBJ1-3, with D tentatively TRBD1 (5 bases). There are 15 residues in the CDR3. V lost 7 bases to trimming and J lost 4 bases, with 17 bases between them. Germline-derived CDR1 and CDR2 are SNHLY and FYNNEI. In DNA, the CDR3 is TGTGCCAGCACCAACTCAGCGGGGGGAGGAAACACCATATATTTT. Its protein product is CASTNSAGGGNTIYF.

This clone showed up many times. The chain recombines TRBV5-6 with TRBJ2-7; TRBD1 matches at 10 bases. This CDR3 has 12 amino acids. CDR1 SGHDT and CDR2 YYEEEE come from the germline V gene. The V and J ends lost 4 bases and 7 bases, in that order; junction bases with no gene match: 2. The CDR3 spells CASSLGQGEQYF. For the CDR3, the DNA is TGTGCCAGCAGCCTGGGACAGGGGGAGCAGTACTTC.

Comments on this clone: A read error is possible here, since a much larger clone lies one base away. This sample includes further DNA sequences coding for the same CDR3. The rearrangement uses TRBV5-1 and TRBJ2-1; a possible D gene is TRBD2 (7 bases). Germline V gene sequence: CDR1 SGHRS, CDR2 YFSETQ. The CDR3 runs to 17 residues. The CDR3 DNA reads as TGCGCCAGCAGCCCTGGGCGGCGGGGGCCATCTAGGGATGAGCAGTTTTTC. It codes for CASSPGRRGPSRDEQFF.

The V call is TRBV24-1, the J call TRBJ2-1; D is ambiguous. CDR3 length equals 12 residues. V dropped 5 bases and J dropped 9 bases, with 10 bases sitting between them. Germline lookup yields CDR1 KGHDR and CDR2 SFDVKD. In DNA form, the CDR3 reads TGTGCCACCAGTGTCGTCCCCAGTGAGCAGTTCTTC. Translated, it gives CATSVVPSEQFF.

To note about this clone: A much more abundant neighbour one base away suggests this may be a read error. The rearrangement uses TRBV19 and TRBJ2-3, with a possible D match to TRBD2 (5 bases). This CDR3 has 16 amino acids. Germline V lookup: CDR1 LNHDA, CDR2 SQIVND (reference sequence). Trimming removed 5 bases from V and 1 base from J, with 16 bases in between. The CDR3 region is CASSSSCGGGTDTQYF. CDR3 in DNA: TGTGCCAGTAGTTCCTCGTGCGGAGGTGGCACAGATACGCAGTATTTT.

The chain carries TRBV7-2 and TRBJ2-5; 7 bases are a match to TRBD1. With 4 bases clipped from V and 8 bases from J, the junction kept 10 bases outside the gene matches. The V gene's germline CDR1 is SGHTA and CDR2 FQGNSA. The CDR3 has 14 amino acids. The DNA of the CDR3 is TGTGCCAGCAGCTCCGGGACAGAGCACGATACCCAGTACTTC. Its translation is CASSSGTEHDTQYF.

To note about this clone: A clone one base away is much larger, so this may be a read error. V gene TRBV7-2 combines with J gene TRBJ2-5, with TRBD2 matching over 11 bases. This CDR3 contains 14 residues. Germline CDR1 reads SGHTA; CDR2 reads FQGNSA. With V trimmed by 7 bases and J by 8 bases, 9 bases remained unmatched. CDR3 nucleotide sequence: TGTGCCAGCACCTTTAGCGGGGGGGCCGATACCCAGTACTTC. It is translated as CASTFSGGADTQYF.

Only a few counts were recorded for this clone. The CDR3 nucleotides read TGTGCCAGCACCGAGGGGTCTGAGACTAATGAAAAACTGTTTTTT. This gives the protein CASTEGSETNEKLFF. This sequence joins TRBV9 and TRBJ1-4; perhaps TRBD1 as D (5 bases). V was clipped by 6 bases and J by 2 bases, with 14 bases between them. Germline lookup yields CDR1 SGDLS and CDR2 YYNGEE. The length of the CDR3 is 15 residues.

This clone was observed at least ten times. V gene TRBV6-2 or TRBV6-3 combines with J gene TRBJ1-1, with 10 bases matching TRBD1. The CDR3 consists of 15 residues. The V and J ends lost 8 bases and 4 bases, in that order; junction bases with no gene match: 10. Per the germline V gene, CDR1 is MNHEY and CDR2 is SVGEGT. This CDR3 reads CASDAPGQGFTEAFF. CDR3 nucleotide sequence: TGTGCCAGCGACGCCCCGGGACAGGGGTTCACTGAAGCTTTCTTT.

The sample holds many counts of this clone. Other DNA sequences in this specimen translate into the identical CDR3. V and J are TRBV9 and TRBJ2-3; D perhaps matches TRBD2 (5 bases). The length of the CDR3 is 16 residues. Between the trimmed V and J ends, which lost 3 bases and 1 base, there was a span of 15 bases. CDR1 and CDR2 from the germline V gene are SGDLS and YYNGEE. In nucleotides, the CDR3 is TGTGCCAGCAGCGCCCCGGGGATTAAGGGCACAGATACGCAGTATTTT. Its translation is CASSAPGIKGTDTQYF.

This clone was picked up many times. The chain links TRBV18 to TRBJ1-6; 7 bases are a match to TRBD1. Trimming cost V 2 bases and J 5 bases; bases outside gene matches: 6. The CDR3 runs to 16 residues. CDR1 is KGHSH and CDR2 is LQKENI in the germline V gene. For the CDR3, the DNA is TGTGCCAGCTCACCATTATGGGACAGAGATAATTCACCCCTCCACTTT. It codes for CASSPLWDRDNSPLHF.

Notes on this clone: This clone may be a read error of a much larger clone one base away. The rearrangement links TRBV29-1 to TRBJ2-7, with a possible D match to TRBD2 (7 bases). V lost 6 bases, J lost 0 bases, and 21 bases lay in between. CDR3 length equals 16 residues. Germline V gives CDR1 SQVTM, CDR2 ANQGSEA. The CDR3 region is CSVGGGWDIPSYEQYF. The CDR3 nucleotides are TGCAGCGTGGGGGGGGGTTGGGACATACCCTCCTACGAGCAGTACTTC.

This clone was counted at least ten times. This chain links TRBV3-1 with TRBJ2-2; 7 bases agree with TRBD2. The CDR3 is 18 amino acids. Germline-derived CDR1 and CDR2 are LGHDT and YNNKEL (reference sequence). V lost 2 bases and J lost 2; bases outside the gene matches: 11. The CDR3 DNA is TGTGCCAGCAGCCAACCTCACGGAGCGGGACTTAACACCGGGGAGCTGTTTTTT. It yields the protein CASSQPHGAGLNTGELFF.

Comment on this clone: A much larger clone differs from this one at a single base, so this may be a read error. The chain has TRBV9 and TRBJ2-1; perhaps TRBD1 as D (6 bases). Looked up from germline, CDR1 is SGDLS and CDR2 is YYNGEE. This CDR3 is 18 amino acids long. CDR3 DNA sequence: TGTGCCAGCAGCGTAGTTGGAAGCGTGGGGGCCTCCCACAATGAGCAGTTCTTC. Translation: CASSVVGSVGASHNEQFF.

At least ten counts were recorded for this clone. The same CDR3 is also encoded by other DNA sequences in this sample. The chain has TRBV25-1 and TRBJ1-1; the D is unclear. In germline, CDR1 is MGHDK, CDR2 SYGVNS. CDR3 length: 14 residues. Trimming shortened V by 5 bases and J by 3 bases, and 13 bases separated the two germline ends. CDR3 in amino acids: CASSNPPGDTEAFF. The CDR3, as DNA: TGTGCCAGCAGTAACCCACCCGGGGACACTGAAGCTTTCTTT.